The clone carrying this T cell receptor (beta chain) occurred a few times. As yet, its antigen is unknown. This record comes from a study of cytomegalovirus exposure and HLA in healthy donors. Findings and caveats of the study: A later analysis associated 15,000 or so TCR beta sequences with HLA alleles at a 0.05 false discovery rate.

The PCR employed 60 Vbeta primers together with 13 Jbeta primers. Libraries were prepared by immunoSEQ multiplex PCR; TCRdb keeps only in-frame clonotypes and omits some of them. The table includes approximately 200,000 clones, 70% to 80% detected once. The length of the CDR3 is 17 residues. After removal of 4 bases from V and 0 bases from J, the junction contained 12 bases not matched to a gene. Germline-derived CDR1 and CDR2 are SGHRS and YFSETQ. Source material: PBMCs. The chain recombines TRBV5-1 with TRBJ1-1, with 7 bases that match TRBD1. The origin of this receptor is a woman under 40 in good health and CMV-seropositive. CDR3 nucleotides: TGCGCCAGCAGCCCCTCCGGGACAGTACCAATGAACACTGAAGCTTTCTTT. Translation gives CASSPSGTVPMNTEAFF.